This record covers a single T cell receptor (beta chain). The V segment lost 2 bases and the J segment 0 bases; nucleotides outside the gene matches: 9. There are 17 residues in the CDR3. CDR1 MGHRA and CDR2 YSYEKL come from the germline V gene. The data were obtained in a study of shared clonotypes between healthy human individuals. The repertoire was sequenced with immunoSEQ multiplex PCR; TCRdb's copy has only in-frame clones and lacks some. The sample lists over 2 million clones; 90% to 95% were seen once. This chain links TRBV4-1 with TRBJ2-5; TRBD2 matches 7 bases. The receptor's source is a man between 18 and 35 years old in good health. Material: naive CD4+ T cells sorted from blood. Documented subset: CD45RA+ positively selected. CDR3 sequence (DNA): TGCGCCAGCAGCCAATCAGGGACTACGGAGTACCAAGAGACCCAGTACTTC. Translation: CASSQSGTTEYQETQYF.